This T cell receptor (beta chain) was sequenced in a study of immune cell composition in non-small cell lung cancer. About the research overall: Most cases were lung adenocarcinoma or squamous cell carcinoma.

The sample holds a few counts of this clone. Its antigen is undetermined. TCRdb's table, derived via immunoSEQ multiplex PCR, lists solely in-frame clones and lacks some. The table includes 4,000 to 5,000 clones, 70% to 80% detected once. The CDR3 loop spans 14 amino acids. V was pared by 8 bases and J by 4 bases, with 16 bases between. CDR1 and CDR2 (germline): LGHNA, YNFKEQ. Findings of the study overall: Smoking pack-years did not significantly correlate with tumour TCR-beta clonality. TIL tumour reactivity correlated with maximal tumour-associated clone frequency in adenocarcinoma. Squamous carcinomas (about 75%) more often had tumour-associated clones >0.5% than adenocarcinomas (33%).

The source material was lung tumor tissue. The receptor comes from a human donor with non-small cell lung cancer. This chain joins TRBV4-2 and TRBJ2-3, with D possibly being TRBD1 (6 bases). The CDR3: CASGGQSGPDTQYF. The CDR3 nucleotides read TGTGCCAGCGGAGGACAGTCAGGGCCAGATACGCAGTATTTT.